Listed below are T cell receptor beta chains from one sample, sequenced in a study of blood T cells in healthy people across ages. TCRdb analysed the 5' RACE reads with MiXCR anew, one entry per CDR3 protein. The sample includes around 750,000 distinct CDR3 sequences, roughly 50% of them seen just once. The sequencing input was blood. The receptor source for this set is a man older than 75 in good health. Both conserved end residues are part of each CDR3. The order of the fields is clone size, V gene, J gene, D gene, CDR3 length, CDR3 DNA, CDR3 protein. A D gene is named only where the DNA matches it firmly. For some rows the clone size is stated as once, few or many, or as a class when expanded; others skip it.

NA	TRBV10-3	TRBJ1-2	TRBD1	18	TGTGCCATCAGTGACCCCCAGGAGCGGTACAGGGGGAGTTGGGGCTACACCTTC	CAISDPQERYRGSWGYTF
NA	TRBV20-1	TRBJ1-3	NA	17	TGCAGTGCTAGGGGTTCGGCAGAAACTTCCTCTGGAAACACCATATATTTT	CSARGSAETSSGNTIYF
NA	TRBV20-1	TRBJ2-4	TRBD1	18	TGCAGTGCTAGAGAGGAGGTTTTGGTAGGGACAGGGCAAAACATTCAGTACTTC	CSAREEVLVGTGQNIQYF
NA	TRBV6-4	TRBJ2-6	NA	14	TGTGCCAGCAGTGCCGAAGCTGGGGCCAACGTCCTGACTTTC	CASSAEAGANVLTF
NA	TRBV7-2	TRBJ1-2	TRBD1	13	TGTGCCTCGCGAAGTACAGGGGGCTATGGCTACACCTTC	CASRSTGGYGYTF
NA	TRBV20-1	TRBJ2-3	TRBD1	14	TGCAGTGCTAGCGGGACAGGGTTCACAGATACGCAGTATTTT	CSASGTGFTDTQYF
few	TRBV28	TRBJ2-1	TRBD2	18	TGTGCCAGCAGTCTCCTCGGACTAGCGGGAGACTCCTACAATGAGCAGTTCTTC	CASSLLGLAGDSYNEQFF
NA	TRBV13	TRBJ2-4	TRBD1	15	TGTGCCAGCAGCCCGGGACAGGGGACCAAAAACATTCAGTACTTC	CASSPGQGTKNIQYF
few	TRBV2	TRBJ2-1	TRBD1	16	TGTGCCAGCAGCGCCAGCCGGGACAGGGCCACCGATGAGCAGTTCTTC	CASSASRDRATDEQFF
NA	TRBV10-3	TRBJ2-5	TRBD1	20	TGTGCCATCAGTGAGTCAATGTGGAGGGACAGGGGTCCCTACCAAGAGACCCAGTACTTC	CAISESMWRDRGPYQETQYF
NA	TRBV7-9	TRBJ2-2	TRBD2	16	TGTGCCAGCAGCCGGACTAGCGGGAGTAGCACCGGGGAGCTGTTTTTT	CASSRTSGSSTGELFF
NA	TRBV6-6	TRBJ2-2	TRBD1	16	TGTGCCAGCAGTTACTCGGACAGGGGGTACACCGGGGAGCTATTTTTT	CASSYSDRGYTGELFF
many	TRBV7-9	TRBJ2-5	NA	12	TGTGCCAGCAGCTTAATGAAAGAGACCCAGTACTTC	CASSLMKETQYF
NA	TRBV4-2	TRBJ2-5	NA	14	TGTGCCAGCAGCCAAGATTTACGGGAGGAGACCCAGTACTTC	CASSQDLREETQYF
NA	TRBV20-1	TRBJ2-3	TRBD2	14	TGCAGTGCTAGAACCCCTCTAGCGGGAGATACGCAGTATTTT	CSARTPLAGDTQYF
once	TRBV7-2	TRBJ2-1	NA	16	TGTGCCAGCAGCCCGGGGCCACTAGCCCGATACAATGAGCAGTTCTTC	CASSPGPLARYNEQFF
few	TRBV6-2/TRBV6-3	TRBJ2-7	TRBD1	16	TGTGCCAGCATACCGGAAAAGGGACAGGGGCCTTACGAGCAGTACTTC	CASIPEKGQGPYEQYF
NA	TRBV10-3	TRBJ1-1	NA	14	TGTGCCATCAGTGAGTATATGGGGTACACTGAAGCTTTCTTT	CAISEYMGYTEAFF
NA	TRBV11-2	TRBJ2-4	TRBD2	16	TGTGCCAGCAGCTTCGGGACTTCGGGAGGGTCAAACATTCAGTACTTC	CASSFGTSGGSNIQYF
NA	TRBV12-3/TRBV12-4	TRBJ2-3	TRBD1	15	TGTGCCAGCAGTTTAAGGACAGGGATGGCAGATACGCAGTATTTT	CASSLRTGMADTQYF
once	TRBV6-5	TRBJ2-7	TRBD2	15	TGTGCCAGCAGCTGCGCGACTAGCGGGATCAACGAGCAGTACTTC	CASSCATSGINEQYF
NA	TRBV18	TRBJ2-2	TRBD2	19	TGTGCCAGCTCAGTACGAACTTACAGCGGGAGAGAGAACACCGGGGAGCTGTTTTTT	CASSVRTYSGRENTGELFF
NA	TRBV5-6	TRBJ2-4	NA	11	TGTGCCAGCAGCTTGGGCCCTTTTCAGTACTTC	CASSLGPFQYF
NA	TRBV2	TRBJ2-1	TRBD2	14	TGTGCCAGCAGTGAAGCAAGGGAGGGAGGTGAGCAGTTCTTC	CASSEAREGGEQFF
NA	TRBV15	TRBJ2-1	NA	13	TGTGCCACCAGCGACGCCTTACCTAGAGGGCAGTTCTTC	CATSDALPRGQFF
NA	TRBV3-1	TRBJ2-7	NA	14	TGTGCCAGCAGCCAAGTCTGGGGCTCCTACGAGCAGTACTTC	CASSQVWGSYEQYF
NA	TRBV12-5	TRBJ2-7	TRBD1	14	TGTGCTAGTGGTGCCGGGACAGAGCACCACGAGCAGTACTTC	CASGAGTEHHEQYF
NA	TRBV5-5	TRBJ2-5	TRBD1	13	TGTGCCTCCAGGGACAGGCCATGGGAGACCCAGTACTTC	CASRDRPWETQYF
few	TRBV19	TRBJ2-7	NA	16	TGTGCCAGTAGTATAGGAGGGGCCACCAGCTCCTACGAGCAGTACTTC	CASSIGGATSSYEQYF